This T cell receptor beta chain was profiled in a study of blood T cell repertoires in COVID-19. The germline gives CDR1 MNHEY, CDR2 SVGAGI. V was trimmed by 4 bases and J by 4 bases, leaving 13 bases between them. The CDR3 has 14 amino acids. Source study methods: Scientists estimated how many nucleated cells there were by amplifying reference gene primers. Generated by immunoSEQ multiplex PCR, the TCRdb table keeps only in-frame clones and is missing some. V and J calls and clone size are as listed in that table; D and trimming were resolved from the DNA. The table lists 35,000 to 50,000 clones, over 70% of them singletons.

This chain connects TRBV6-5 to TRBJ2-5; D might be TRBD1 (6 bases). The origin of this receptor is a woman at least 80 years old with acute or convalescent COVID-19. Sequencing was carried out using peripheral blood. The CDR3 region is CASSFGTRLETQYF. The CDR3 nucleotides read TGTGCCAGCAGTTTCGGGACACGGTTAGAGACCCAGTACTTC.